Given below is one TCR beta chain in context. The record originates from a study of response to subunit inactivated influenza vaccine. CDR1 is DFQATT, CDR2 SNEGSKA, per germline (reference sequence). The trim removed 5 bases at V and 9 bases at J, leaving 13 bases unmatched. CDR3 length equals 15 residues. TCRdb reprocessed the RT-PCR reads with MiXCR, giving one entry per CDR3 protein. Among about 700,000 distinct CDR3 sequences listed, around 16% were seen once. This TCR derives from a man in his fifties or sixties who received an inactivated influenza vaccine. This sequence joins TRBV20-1 and TRBJ2-1; 10 positions match TRBD2. The sample consisted of PBMCs from blood, taken 11 to 12 days after vaccination. This chain's CDR3 is CSAPPHSSGRGEQFF. The CDR3 DNA reads TGCAGTGCTCCCCCCCACTCTAGCGGGAGAGGTGAGCAGTTCTTC.